This T cell receptor (beta chain) was captured by sequencing in a study of control samples from healthy donors and cancer patients. This CDR3 is built from 15 residues. With 7 bases clipped from V and 6 bases from J, the junction kept 4 bases outside the gene matches. Germline V gene data show CDR1 as LNHDA and CDR2 as SQIVND (reference sequence). Produced via immunoSEQ multiplex PCR; TCRdb's table is partial and in-frame only. Here the sample spans 150,000 to 180,000 clones, 85% to 95% being singletons. This receptor was obtained from a man aged 50-60 years in good health. The rearrangement joins TRBV19 to TRBJ2-2; 14 bases map to TRBD2. Material: blood. CDR3 sequence: CASKTSGRAPGELFF. In nucleotides, the CDR3 is TGTGCCAGTAAGACTAGCGGGAGGGCCCCCGGGGAGCTGTTTTTT.